This T cell receptor (beta chain) derives from a study of Graves' ophthalmopathy and Graves' hyperthyroidism. General study points: Ophthalmopathy and stable hyperthyroidism were discriminated by a 13-signature model, with 85% to 90% sensitivity and approximately 77% specificity. Detection in blood was also observed for most expanded thyroid clonotypes above 0.001 frequency.

Amplification from RNA transcripts yielded the TCR beta CDR3 regions. Investigators did first-round RT-PCR with HTBI primers, then second-round multiplex PCR. One entry per CDR3 protein, called by TCRdb with MiXCR from the multiplex PCR reads. The sample records around 590,000 distinct CDR3 sequences, 39% being singletons. Hyperthyroidism patients were newly diagnosed, ill under 2 months, and aged 18 to 65 years. Enrollment excluded any patients with other autoimmune diseases, uncontrolled infections, pregnancy or lactation. In the case of this clonotype: Its cognate antigen is unknown.

This CDR3 is built from 15 residues. CDR1 and CDR2 (germline): LGHDT, YNNKEL (reference sequence). Trimming took off 1 base at V and 4 bases at J, with 10 bases between the two ends. This sequence was found in an adult man with Graves' hyperthyroidism. Sequences were obtained from peripheral blood or thyroid tissue (not recorded which). The V and J genes are TRBV3-1 and TRBJ1-4, with D tentatively TRBD1 (5 bases). The CDR3 DNA follows: TGTGCCAGCAGCCAAGGCGGGGACCTTAATGAAAAACTGTTTTTT. Translating it yields CASSQGGDLNEKLFF.